The rows below give T cell receptor beta chains drawn from one sample of a study of T cell responses to AZD1222 COVID-19 vaccine. Sequenced by immunoSEQ multiplex PCR; TCRdb stores in-frame clones only, minus some. The table records some 110,000 clones, 88% of them present only once. The source material was peripheral blood, sampled on day 0 of AZD1222 vaccination. The receptor source for this set is an adult in good health. Each CDR3 is given with its conserved first and last residue. D genes are given only for firm matches. The size field is filled for only some rows; it gives once, few, many or a size class.

CDR3aa: CASRHTGASNQPQHF
CDR3nt: TGTGCCAGCAGACATACAGGAGCCAGCAATCAGCCCCAGCATTTT
d_gene: NA
abundance: NA
v_gene: TRBV28
j_gene: TRBJ1-5

CDR3aa: CASTLNTEAFF
CDR3nt: TGTGCCAGTACCTTGAACACTGAAGCTTTCTTT
d_gene: NA
abundance: NA
v_gene: TRBV7-9
j_gene: TRBJ1-1

CDR3aa: CASSLAGLAGITDKQYF
CDR3nt: TGCGCCAGCAGCTTGGCGGGACTAGCGGGGATTACAGATAAGCAGTATTTT
d_gene: TRBD2
abundance: NA
v_gene: TRBV5-1
j_gene: TRBJ2-3

CDR3aa: CASSPGTGEQETQYF
CDR3nt: TGTGCCAGCAGCCCTGGGACAGGGGAGCAAGAGACCCAGTACTTC
d_gene: TRBD1
abundance: NA
v_gene: TRBV11-3
j_gene: TRBJ2-5

CDR3aa: CASSHPLAGGICNEQFF
CDR3nt: TGTGCCAGCAGCCATCCTCTAGCGGGAGGGATCTGCAATGAGCAGTTCTTC
d_gene: TRBD2
abundance: NA
v_gene: TRBV3-1/TRBV3-2
j_gene: TRBJ2-1

CDR3aa: CASSQEKRRDRGEAFF
CDR3nt: TGCGCCAGCAGCCAAGAGAAGAGGAGGGACCGGGGTGAAGCTTTCTTT
d_gene: NA
abundance: NA
v_gene: TRBV4-1
j_gene: TRBJ1-1

CDR3aa: CASSEGRDQETQYF
CDR3nt: TGTGCCAGCAGTGAGGGCAGGGACCAAGAGACCCAGTACTTC
d_gene: NA
abundance: NA
v_gene: TRBV25-1
j_gene: TRBJ2-5

CDR3aa: CASSLGSETQYF
CDR3nt: TGTGCCAGCAGCTTGGGATCTGAGACCCAGTACTTC
d_gene: NA
abundance: NA
v_gene: TRBV7-8
j_gene: TRBJ2-5

CDR3aa: CASSKGLAKYF
CDR3nt: TGTGCCAGCAGCAAAGGACTAGCCAAGTACTTC
d_gene: NA
abundance: NA
v_gene: TRBV21-1
j_gene: TRBJ2-7

CDR3aa: CASSPGVTGELFF
CDR3nt: TGTGCCAGCAGCCCCGGGGTCACCGGGGAGCTGTTTTTT
d_gene: NA
abundance: NA
v_gene: TRBV7-8
j_gene: TRBJ2-2

CDR3aa: CASSAEPTDPQYF
CDR3nt: TGTGCCAGCAGTGCCGAGCCGACAGACCCCCAGTACTTC
d_gene: NA
abundance: few
v_gene: TRBV2
j_gene: TRBJ2-5

CDR3aa: CASSVTTSTDTQYF
CDR3nt: TGTGCCAGCAGTGTCACAACTAGCACAGATACGCAGTATTTT
d_gene: NA
abundance: NA
v_gene: TRBV6-4
j_gene: TRBJ2-3

CDR3aa: CASSQSWSERGAQENQYF
CDR3nt: TGTGCCAGCAGCCAATCCTGGTCGGAGCGGGGGGCCCAAGAGAACCAGTACTTC
d_gene: TRBD2
abundance: NA
v_gene: TRBV3-1/TRBV3-2
j_gene: TRBJ2-5

CDR3aa: CASSDGSSGDLNEQFF
CDR3nt: TGTGCCAGCAGCGACGGGTCCAGCGGGGACCTCAATGAGCAGTTCTTC
d_gene: TRBD2
abundance: NA
v_gene: TRBV6-2/TRBV6-3
j_gene: TRBJ2-1

CDR3aa: CASSLPRQETQYF
CDR3nt: TGTGCCAGCAGTTTACCCAGACAAGAGACCCAGTACTTC
d_gene: NA
abundance: NA
v_gene: TRBV28
j_gene: TRBJ2-5

CDR3aa: CASAQGRENEQFF
CDR3nt: TGTGCCAGCGCACAGGGACGCGAAAATGAGCAGTTCTTC
d_gene: NA
abundance: NA
v_gene: TRBV19
j_gene: TRBJ2-1

CDR3aa: CASSPGRQGEKLFF
CDR3nt: TGTGCCAGCAGCCCTGGGAGGCAGGGGGAAAAACTGTTTTTT
d_gene: NA
abundance: NA
v_gene: TRBV27
j_gene: TRBJ1-4

CDR3aa: CASSQGGREKLFF
CDR3nt: TGTGCCAGCTCACAGGGAGGGCGAGAAAAACTGTTTTTT
d_gene: NA
abundance: NA
v_gene: TRBV18
j_gene: TRBJ1-4

CDR3aa: CASSQGLAGDNEQFF
CDR3nt: TGTGCCAGCAGCCAAGGCCTAGCGGGAGATAATGAGCAGTTCTTC
d_gene: TRBD2
abundance: NA
v_gene: TRBV4-2
j_gene: TRBJ2-1

CDR3aa: CSASPPINTEAFF
CDR3nt: TGCAGTGCCAGTCCCCCTATAAACACTGAAGCTTTCTTT
d_gene: NA
abundance: NA
v_gene: TRBV20-1
j_gene: TRBJ1-1

CDR3aa: CASSQTGYYGYTF
CDR3nt: TGTGCCAGCAGCCAGACAGGGTACTATGGCTACACCTTC
d_gene: TRBD1
abundance: NA
v_gene: TRBV14
j_gene: TRBJ1-2

CDR3aa: CASSYSIPNYGYTF
CDR3nt: TGTGCCAGCAGTTACTCGATACCGAACTATGGCTACACCTTC
d_gene: NA
abundance: NA
v_gene: TRBV6-5
j_gene: TRBJ1-2

CDR3aa: CASSLAGRSEQYF
CDR3nt: TGTGCCAGCAGTCTAGCAGGCCGCTCCGAGCAGTACTTC
d_gene: NA
abundance: NA
v_gene: TRBV12-3/TRBV12-4
j_gene: TRBJ2-7

CDR3aa: CASSQDPASAQTF
CDR3nt: TGTGCCAGCAGCCAAGATCCAGCGTCGGCTCAAACCTTC
d_gene: NA
abundance: NA
v_gene: TRBV4-2
j_gene: TRBJ1-2

CDR3aa: CASSEGQTAYEQYF
CDR3nt: TGCGCCAGCAGTGAGGGACAGACGGCTTACGAGCAGTACTTC
d_gene: NA
abundance: NA
v_gene: TRBV10-2
j_gene: TRBJ2-7

CDR3aa: CASSKNPSGGDNEQFF
CDR3nt: TGTGCCAGCAGCAAAAATCCTAGCGGGGGAGACAATGAGCAGTTCTTC
d_gene: NA
abundance: once
v_gene: TRBV21-1
j_gene: TRBJ2-1

CDR3aa: CASSLDQETQYF
CDR3nt: TGTGCCAGCAGCCTTGACCAAGAGACCCAGTACTTC
d_gene: NA
abundance: once
v_gene: TRBV3-1/TRBV3-2
j_gene: TRBJ2-5

CDR3aa: CASSLVVTTYEQYF
CDR3nt: TGTGCCAGCAGCTTGGTGGTCACCACCTACGAGCAGTACTTC
d_gene: NA
abundance: NA
v_gene: TRBV5-6
j_gene: TRBJ2-7

CDR3aa: CASKSTGELFF
CDR3nt: TGTGCCAGCAAGAGCACCGGGGAGCTGTTTTTT
d_gene: NA
abundance: NA
v_gene: TRBV27
j_gene: TRBJ2-2

CDR3aa: CASSLLQGRDAFF
CDR3nt: TGCGCCAGCAGCCTTCTACAGGGACGGGACGCTTTCTTT
d_gene: NA
abundance: NA
v_gene: TRBV5-1
j_gene: TRBJ1-1

CDR3aa: CASSPGTNTEAFF
CDR3nt: TGTGCCAGCAGCCCCGGGACGAACACTGAAGCTTTCTTT
d_gene: NA
abundance: NA
v_gene: TRBV7-9
j_gene: TRBJ1-1